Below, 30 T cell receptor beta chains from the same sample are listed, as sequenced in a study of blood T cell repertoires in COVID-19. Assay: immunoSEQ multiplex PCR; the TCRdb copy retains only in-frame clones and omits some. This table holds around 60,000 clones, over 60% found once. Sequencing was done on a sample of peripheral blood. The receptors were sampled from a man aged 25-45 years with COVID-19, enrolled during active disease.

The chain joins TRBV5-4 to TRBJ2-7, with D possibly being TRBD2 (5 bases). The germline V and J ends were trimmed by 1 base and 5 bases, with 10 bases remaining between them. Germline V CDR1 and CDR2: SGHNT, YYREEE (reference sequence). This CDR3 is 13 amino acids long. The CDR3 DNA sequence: TGTGCCAGCAGCTTGACGGGAACAAACGAGCAGTACTTC. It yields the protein CASSLTGTNEQYF.

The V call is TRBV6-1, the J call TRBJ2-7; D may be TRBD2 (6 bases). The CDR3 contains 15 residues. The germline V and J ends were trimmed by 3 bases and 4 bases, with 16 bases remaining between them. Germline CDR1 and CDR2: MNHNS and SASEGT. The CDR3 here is CASSDRAGTGYEQYF. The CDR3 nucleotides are TGTGCCAGCAGTGATAGGGCGGGGACTGGGTACGAGCAGTACTTC.

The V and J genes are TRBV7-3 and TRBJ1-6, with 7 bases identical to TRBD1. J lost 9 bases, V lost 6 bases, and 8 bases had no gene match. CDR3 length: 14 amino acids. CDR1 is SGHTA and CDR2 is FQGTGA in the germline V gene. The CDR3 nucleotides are TGTGCCAGCAGTCAGGGGGTAATAGGTTCACCCCTCCACTTT. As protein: CASSQGVIGSPLHF.

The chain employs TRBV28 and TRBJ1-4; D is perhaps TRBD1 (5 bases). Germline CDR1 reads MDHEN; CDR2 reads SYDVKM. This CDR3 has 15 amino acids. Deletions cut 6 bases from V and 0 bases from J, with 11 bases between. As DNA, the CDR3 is TGTGCCAGCAGCCTTCAGGGTGCAACTAATGAAAAACTGTTTTTT. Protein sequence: CASSLQGATNEKLFF.

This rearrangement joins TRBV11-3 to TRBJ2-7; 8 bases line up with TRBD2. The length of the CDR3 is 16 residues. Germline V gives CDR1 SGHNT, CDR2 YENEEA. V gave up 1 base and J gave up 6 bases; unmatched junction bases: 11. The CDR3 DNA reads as TGTGCCAGCAGCTTAGGAAGGCGACTAGCGACATCCGAGCAGTACTTC. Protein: CASSLGRRLATSEQYF.

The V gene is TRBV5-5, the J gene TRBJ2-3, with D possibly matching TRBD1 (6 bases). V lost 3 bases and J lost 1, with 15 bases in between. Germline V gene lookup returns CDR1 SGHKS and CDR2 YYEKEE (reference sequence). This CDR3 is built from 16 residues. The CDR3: CASSCRGLRGTDTQYF. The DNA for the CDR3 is TGTGCCAGCAGCTGCAGGGGCCTAAGGGGCACAGATACGCAGTATTTT.

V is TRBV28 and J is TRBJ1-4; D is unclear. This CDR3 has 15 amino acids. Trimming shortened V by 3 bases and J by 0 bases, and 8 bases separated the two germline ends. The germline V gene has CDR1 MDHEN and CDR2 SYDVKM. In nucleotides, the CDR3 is TGTGCCAGCAGTTTTGTAGCAACAACTAATGAAAAACTGTTTTTT. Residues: CASSFVATTNEKLFF. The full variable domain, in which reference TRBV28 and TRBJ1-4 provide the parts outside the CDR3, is DVKVTQSSRYLVKRTGEKVFLECVQDMDHENMFWYRQDPGLGLRLIYFSYDVKMKEKGDIPEGYSVSREKKERFSLILESASTNQTSMYLCASSFVATTNEKLFFGSGTQLSVL.

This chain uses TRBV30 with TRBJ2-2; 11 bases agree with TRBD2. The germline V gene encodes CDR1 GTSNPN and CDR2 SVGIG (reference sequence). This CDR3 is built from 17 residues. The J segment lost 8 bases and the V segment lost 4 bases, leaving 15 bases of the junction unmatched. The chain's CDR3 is CAWIPGATSGSSGELFF. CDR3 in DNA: TGTGCCTGGATCCCCGGAGCAACTAGCGGGAGCTCTGGGGAGCTGTTTTTT.

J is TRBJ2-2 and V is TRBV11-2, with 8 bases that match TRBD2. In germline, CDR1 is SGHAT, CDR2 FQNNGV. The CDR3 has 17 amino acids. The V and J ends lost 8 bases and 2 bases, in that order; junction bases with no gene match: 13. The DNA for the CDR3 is TGTGCCAGCCGGGGGGGTGGGTGGACTCCCAACACCGGGGAGCTGTTTTTT. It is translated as CASRGGGWTPNTGELFF.

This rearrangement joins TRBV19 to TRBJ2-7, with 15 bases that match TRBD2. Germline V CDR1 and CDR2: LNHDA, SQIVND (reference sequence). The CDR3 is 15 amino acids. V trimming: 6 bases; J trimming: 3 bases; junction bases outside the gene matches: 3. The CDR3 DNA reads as TGTGCCAGTAGCCGGGGACTAGCGGGAGGCTACGAGCAGTACTTC. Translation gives CASSRGLAGGYEQYF.

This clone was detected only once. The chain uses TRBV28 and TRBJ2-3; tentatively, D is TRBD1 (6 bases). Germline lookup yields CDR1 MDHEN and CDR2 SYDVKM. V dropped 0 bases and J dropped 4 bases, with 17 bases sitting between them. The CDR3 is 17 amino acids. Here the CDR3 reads CASSLWGVDGQPDTQYF. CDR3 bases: TGTGCCAGCAGTTTATGGGGGGTTGACGGACAGCCAGATACGCAGTATTTT.

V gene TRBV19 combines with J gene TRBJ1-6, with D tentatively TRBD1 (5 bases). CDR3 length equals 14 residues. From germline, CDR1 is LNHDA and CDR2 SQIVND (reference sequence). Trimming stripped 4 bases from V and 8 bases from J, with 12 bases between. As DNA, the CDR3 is TGTGCCAGTAGTAAGGAGGGGACGCATTCACCCCTCCACTTT. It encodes CASSKEGTHSPLHF.

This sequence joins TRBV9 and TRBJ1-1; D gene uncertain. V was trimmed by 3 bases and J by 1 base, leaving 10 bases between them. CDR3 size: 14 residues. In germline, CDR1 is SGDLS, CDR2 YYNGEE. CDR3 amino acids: CASSAEQRNTEAFF. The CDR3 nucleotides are TGTGCCAGCAGCGCAGAACAGAGGAACACTGAAGCTTTCTTT.

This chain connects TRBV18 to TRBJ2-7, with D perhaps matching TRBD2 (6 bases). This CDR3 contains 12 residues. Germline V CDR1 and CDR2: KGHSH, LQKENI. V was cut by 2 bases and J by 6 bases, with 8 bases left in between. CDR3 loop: CASSPGTVEQYF. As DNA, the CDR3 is TGTGCCAGCTCACCAGGGACTGTCGAGCAGTACTTC.

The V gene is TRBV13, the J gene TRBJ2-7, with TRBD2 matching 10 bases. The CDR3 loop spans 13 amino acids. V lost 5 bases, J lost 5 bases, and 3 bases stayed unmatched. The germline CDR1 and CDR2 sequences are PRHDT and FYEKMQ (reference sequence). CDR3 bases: TGTGCCAGCAGCCCCGGACTAGCGGACGAGCAGTACTTC. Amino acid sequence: CASSPGLADEQYF.

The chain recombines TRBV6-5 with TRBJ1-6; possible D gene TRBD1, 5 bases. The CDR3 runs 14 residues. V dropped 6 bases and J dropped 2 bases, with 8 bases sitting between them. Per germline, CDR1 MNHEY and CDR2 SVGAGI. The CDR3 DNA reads TGTGCCAGCAGCTCAGGGCCCTATAATTCACCCCTCCACTTT. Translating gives CASSSGPYNSPLHF.

Here the CDR3 reads CASSLSPGGNEKLFF. The DNA of the CDR3 is TGTGCCAGCAGCCTAAGCCCAGGGGGCAATGAAAAACTGTTTTTT. The chain uses TRBV11-2 and TRBJ1-4; 8 bases map to TRBD1. Germline V gene lookup returns CDR1 SGHAT and CDR2 FQNNGV. The CDR3 is 15 amino acids. Trimming at V came to 5 bases and at J to 5 bases, leaving 7 bases not matched to a gene.

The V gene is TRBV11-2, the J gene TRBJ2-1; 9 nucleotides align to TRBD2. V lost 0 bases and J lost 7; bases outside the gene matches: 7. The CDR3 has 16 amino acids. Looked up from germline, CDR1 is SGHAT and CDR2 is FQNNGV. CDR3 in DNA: TGTGCCAGCAGCTTAGAGGCAGGACTAGCGAATAATGAGCAGTTCTTC. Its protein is CASSLEAGLANNEQFF.

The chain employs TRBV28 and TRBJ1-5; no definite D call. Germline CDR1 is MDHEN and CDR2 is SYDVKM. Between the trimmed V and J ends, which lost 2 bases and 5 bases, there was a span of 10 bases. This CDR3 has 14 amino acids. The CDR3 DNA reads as TGTGCCAGCAGTTTAAATCAGGTTGATCAGCCCCAGCATTTT. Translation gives CASSLNQVDQPQHF.

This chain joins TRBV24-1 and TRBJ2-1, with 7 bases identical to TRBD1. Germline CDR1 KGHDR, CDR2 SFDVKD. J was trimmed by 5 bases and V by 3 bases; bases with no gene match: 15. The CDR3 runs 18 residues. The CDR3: CATSDDYNIQGRDNEQFF. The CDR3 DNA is TGTGCCACCAGTGATGATTATAACATACAGGGGCGGGACAATGAGCAGTTCTTC.

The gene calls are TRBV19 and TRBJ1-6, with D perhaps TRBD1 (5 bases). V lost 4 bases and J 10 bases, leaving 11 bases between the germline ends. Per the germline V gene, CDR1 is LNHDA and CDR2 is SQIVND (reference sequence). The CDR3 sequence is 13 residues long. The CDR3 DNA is TGTGCCAGTAGTAAACACAGGACATCACCCCTCCACTTT. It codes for CASSKHRTSPLHF.

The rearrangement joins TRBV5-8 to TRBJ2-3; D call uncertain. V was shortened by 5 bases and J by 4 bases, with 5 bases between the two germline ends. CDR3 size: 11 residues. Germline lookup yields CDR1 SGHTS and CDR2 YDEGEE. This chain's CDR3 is CASRRADTQYF. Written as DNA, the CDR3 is TGTGCCAGCAGACGCGCAGATACGCAGTATTTT.

The CDR3 loop is CASRQGNQPQHF. CDR3 nucleotides: TGTGCCAGCAGACAGGGGAATCAGCCCCAGCATTTT. The rearrangement links TRBV12-3 or TRBV12-4 to TRBJ1-5; 7 bases align to TRBD1. The CDR3 has 12 amino acids. V lost 6 bases to trimming and J lost 4 bases; unmatched junction nucleotides: 0.

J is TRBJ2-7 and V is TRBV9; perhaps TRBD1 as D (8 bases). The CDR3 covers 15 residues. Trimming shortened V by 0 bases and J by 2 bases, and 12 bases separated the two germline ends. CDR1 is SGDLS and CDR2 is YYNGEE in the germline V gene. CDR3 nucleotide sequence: TGTGCCAGCAGCGTAGGGACAGGGAGGGCCTACGAGCAGTACTTC. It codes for CASSVGTGRAYEQYF.

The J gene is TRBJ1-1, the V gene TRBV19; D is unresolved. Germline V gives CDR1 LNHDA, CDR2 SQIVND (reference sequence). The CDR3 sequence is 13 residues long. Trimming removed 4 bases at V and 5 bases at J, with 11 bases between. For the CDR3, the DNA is TGTGCCAGTAGTAAACGGGGTTTAACTGAAGCTTTCTTT. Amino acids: CASSKRGLTEAFF.

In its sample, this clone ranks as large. In nucleotides, the CDR3 is TGTGCCAGTAGCTTCCAGGGGGACACTGAAGCTTTCTTT. It specifies CASSFQGDTEAFF. V gene TRBV19 combines with J gene TRBJ1-1; 7 bases fit TRBD1. Germline V CDR1 and CDR2: LNHDA, SQIVND (reference sequence). V was pared by 6 bases and J by 3 bases, with 4 bases of the junction left unmatched. The CDR3 is 13 amino acids.

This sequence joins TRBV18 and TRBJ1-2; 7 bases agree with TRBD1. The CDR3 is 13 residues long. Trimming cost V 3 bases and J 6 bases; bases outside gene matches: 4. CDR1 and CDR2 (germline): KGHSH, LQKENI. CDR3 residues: CASSPDRVDGYTF. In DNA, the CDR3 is TGTGCCAGCTCACCCGACAGGGTCGATGGCTACACCTTC.

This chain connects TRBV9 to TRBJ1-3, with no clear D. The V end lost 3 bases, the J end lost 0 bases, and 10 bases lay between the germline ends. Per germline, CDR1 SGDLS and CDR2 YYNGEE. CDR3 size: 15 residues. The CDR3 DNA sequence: TGTGCCAGCAGCGCACAAGGAGTCTCTGGAAACACCATATATTTT. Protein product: CASSAQGVSGNTIYF. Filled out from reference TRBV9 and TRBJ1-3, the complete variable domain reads DSGVTQTPKHLITATGQRVTLRCSPRSGDLSVYWYQQSLDQGLQFLIQYYNGEERAKGNILERFSAQQFPDLHSELNLSSLELGDSALYFCASSAQGVSGNTIYFGEGSWLTVV.

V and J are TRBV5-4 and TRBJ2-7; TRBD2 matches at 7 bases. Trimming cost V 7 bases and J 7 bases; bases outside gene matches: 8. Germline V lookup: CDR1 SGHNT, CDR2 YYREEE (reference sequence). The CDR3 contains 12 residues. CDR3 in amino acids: CASGRELGEQYF. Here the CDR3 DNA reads TGTGCCAGCGGGCGGGAGTTAGGGGAGCAGTACTTC.

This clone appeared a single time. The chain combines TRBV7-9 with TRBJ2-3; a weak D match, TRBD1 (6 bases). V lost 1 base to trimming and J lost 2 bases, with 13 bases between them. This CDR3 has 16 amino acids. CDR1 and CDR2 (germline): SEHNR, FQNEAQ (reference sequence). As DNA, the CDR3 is TGTGCCAGCAGCTTAGGGGGGCTAGGCCCCACAGATACGCAGTATTTT. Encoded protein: CASSLGGLGPTDTQYF.